A selection of T cell receptor beta chains follows, all from one sample in a study of T-cell memory formation after mild COVID-19. TCRdb re-called the 5' RACE reads through MiXCR, storing one row per CDR3 protein. This sample has over 450,000 distinct CDR3 sequences, with around 20% found just once. Sequencing used PBMCs or a T cell subset sorted from them (not recorded which). The source of these receptors is an adult woman who had mild COVID-19 (a few samples of this study predate the infection). Cell type and time point are not known. Each CDR3 is given with its conserved first and last residue. A D gene is named only where the DNA matches it firmly. Rows may omit the clone size; those that give it use once, few, many or a size class.

j_call	clone_size	d_call	v_call	cdr3_nt	cdr3_aa
TRBJ2-3	few	TRBD2	TRBV7-2	TGTGCCAGCAGCCCACCACCGGGACTAGCGCTGGATACGCAGTATTTT	CASSPPPGLALDTQYF
TRBJ1-1	once	TRBD1	TRBV6-5	TGTGCCAGCAGCCGAGACAGGGCGGGTGGAGCTTTCTTT	CASSRDRAGGAFF
TRBJ2-7	few	NA	TRBV14	TGTGCCAGCAGCCAAGCTCTAGCATACGAGCAGTACTTC	CASSQALAYEQYF
TRBJ2-7	NA	TRBD2	TRBV6-5	TGTGCCAGCAGTTACGCGGGACTAGCGGGGACCTACGAGCAGTACTTC	CASSYAGLAGTYEQYF
TRBJ2-1	NA	TRBD2	TRBV9	TGTGCCAGCAGCGCGGGACTAGCGGGGATCAATGAGCAGTTCTTC	CASSAGLAGINEQFF
TRBJ1-1	NA	NA	TRBV6-2/TRBV6-3	TGTGCCAGCAGACCCCCAGTTATGAACACTGAAGCTTTCTTT	CASRPPVMNTEAFF
TRBJ2-7	NA	TRBD1	TRBV2	TGTGCCAGCAGGTACGGGACAGGGGTTACCTACGAGCAGTACTTC	CASRYGTGVTYEQYF
TRBJ2-5	NA	NA	TRBV20-1	TGCAGTGCTCCAACCCCGGGACTGCTGCCAGGGACCCAGTACTTC	CSAPTPGLLPGTQYF
TRBJ2-1	NA	NA	TRBV7-9	TGTGCCAGCAGCTCTATCCCCCGGTACAATGAGCAGTTCTTC	CASSSIPRYNEQFF
TRBJ1-2	NA	TRBD1	TRBV7-9	TGTGCCAGCAGCTTATTGGGACAGGGGGGAAACTATGGCTACACCTTC	CASSLLGQGGNYGYTF
TRBJ2-3	few	TRBD2	TRBV25-1	TGTGCCAGCAGTGGGGCCGGGACTAGCGGTACAGATACGCAGTATTTT	CASSGAGTSGTDTQYF
TRBJ2-1	NA	TRBD2	TRBV7-9	TGTGCCAGCAGCCGACAGCGGGGGACCTACAATGAGCAGTTCTTC	CASSRQRGTYNEQFF
TRBJ2-7	NA	TRBD1	TRBV28	TGTGCCAGCAGTTTAATAGTCAGGGGGATTTACGAGCAGTACTTC	CASSLIVRGIYEQYF
TRBJ2-3	NA	NA	TRBV20-1	TGCAGTCGCACAGCGGGCTTCACAGATACGCAGTATTTT	CSRTAGFTDTQYF
TRBJ1-1	NA	TRBD1	TRBV6-5	TGTGCCAGCAGTTTTTCCTACAGGGGAGACACTGAAGCTTTCTTT	CASSFSYRGDTEAFF
TRBJ2-1	NA	TRBD2	TRBV19	TGTGCCAGTAGTATAGGGCTAGCGGTCAGAGAGCAGTTCTTC	CASSIGLAVREQFF
TRBJ2-6	NA	TRBD2	TRBV5-6	TGTGCCAGCATCCTGCTTATCGGCGGGAGAAGTACTGGGGCCAACGTCCTGACTTTC	CASILLIGGRSTGANVLTF
TRBJ1-2	NA	TRBD1	TRBV3-1	TGTGCCAGCAGCCAAGTATACGGACAGGATGGCTACACCTTC	CASSQVYGQDGYTF
TRBJ2-3	many	NA	TRBV24-1	TGTGCCACCAGTGATCGGCATCTCACAGATACGCAGTATTTT	CATSDRHLTDTQYF
TRBJ2-3	many	NA	TRBV7-3	TGTGCCAGCAGCCAAGGCCGGGATACGCAGTATTTT	CASSQGRDTQYF
TRBJ2-3	few	NA	TRBV12-3/TRBV12-4	TGTGCCAGCCGGAGTGGTGGGCACACAGATACGCAGTATTTT	CASRSGGHTDTQYF
TRBJ2-3	few	NA	TRBV29-1	TGCAGCGTTGAAGATCGGAATACGCAGTATTTT	CSVEDRNTQYF
TRBJ2-2	medium-sized	TRBD2	TRBV6-5	TGTGCCAGCACAACTAGCGGGACCGGGGAGCTGTTTTTT	CASTTSGTGELFF
TRBJ2-2	few	NA	TRBV20-1	TGCAGTGCTAGAGATCTAGTACTCCCCGGGGAGCTGTTTTTT	CSARDLVLPGELFF
TRBJ1-2	NA	NA	TRBV6-6	TGTGCCAGCAGTTACCGGAACCAGGATATCTATGGCTACACCTTC	CASSYRNQDIYGYTF
TRBJ2-1	NA	TRBD2	TRBV27	TGTGCCAGCAGTTTAAGACTAGCGGGCGAAAATGAGCAGTTCTTC	CASSLRLAGENEQFF
TRBJ2-5	few	NA	TRBV4-1	TGCGCCAGCAGCCAAGATGTGTCCGTTTCTCAAGAGACCCAGTACTTC	CASSQDVSVSQETQYF
TRBJ2-2	NA	NA	TRBV6-5	TGTGCCAGCAGTTACTCGAAGGCAGGGAACACCGGGGAGCTGTTTTTT	CASSYSKAGNTGELFF
TRBJ2-5	few	TRBD1	TRBV5-1	TGCGCCAGCAGCTTCGGACAGGCACAAGAGACCCAGTACTTC	CASSFGQAQETQYF
TRBJ1-1	NA	NA	TRBV7-2	TGTGCCAGCAGCTTATATAGTATTTTGAACACTGAAGCTTTCTTT	CASSLYSILNTEAFF
TRBJ2-7	many	NA	TRBV20-1	TGCAGTGTCAGGGGGGATGCGAGGCGGGAAACCTACGAGCAGTACTTC	CSVRGDARRETYEQYF
TRBJ2-1	few	TRBD2	TRBV20-1	TGCAGTGCTAGAGTTAGGGAGACTAGCGGGTCCCCAACCTACAATGAGCAGTTCTTC	CSARVRETSGSPTYNEQFF
TRBJ2-2	NA	NA	TRBV3-1	TGTGCCAGCAGCCCGGGGGTGTACACCGGGGAGCTGTTTTTT	CASSPGVYTGELFF
TRBJ1-5	few	NA	TRBV21-1	TGTGCCAGCAGCAAAGGAGGAGGGAATCAGCCCCAGCATTTT	CASSKGGGNQPQHF
TRBJ2-1	NA	TRBD1	TRBV29-1	TGCAGCTTAAGACAGGGAAACAATGAGCAGTTCTTC	CSLRQGNNEQFF
TRBJ1-2	NA	TRBD1	TRBV12-3/TRBV12-4	TGTGCCAGCAGTCCAGGACAGGCCCGCTTTAATGGCTACACCTTC	CASSPGQARFNGYTF
TRBJ2-3	few	TRBD2	TRBV5-1	TGCGCCAGCAGCCGTAGCGGGGGGGCAATCGATACGCAGTATTTT	CASSRSGGAIDTQYF